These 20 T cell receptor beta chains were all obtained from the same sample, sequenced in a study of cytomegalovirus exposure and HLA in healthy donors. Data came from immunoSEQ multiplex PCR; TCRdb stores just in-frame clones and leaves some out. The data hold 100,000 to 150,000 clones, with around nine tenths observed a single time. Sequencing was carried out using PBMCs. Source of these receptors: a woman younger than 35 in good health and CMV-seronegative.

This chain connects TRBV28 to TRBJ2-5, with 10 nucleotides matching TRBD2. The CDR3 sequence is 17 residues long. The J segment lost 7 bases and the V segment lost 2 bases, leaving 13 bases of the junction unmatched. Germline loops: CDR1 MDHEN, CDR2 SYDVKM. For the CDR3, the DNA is TGTGCCAGCAGTTTAGGATGGCTAGCGGGGGCCTCCGGGACCCAGTACTTC. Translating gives CASSLGWLAGASGTQYF.

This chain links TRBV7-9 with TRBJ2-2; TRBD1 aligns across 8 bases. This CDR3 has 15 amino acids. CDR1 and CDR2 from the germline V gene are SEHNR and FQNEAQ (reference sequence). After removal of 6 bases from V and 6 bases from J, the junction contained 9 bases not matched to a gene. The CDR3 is CASSGQGAFAGELFF. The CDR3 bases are TGTGCCAGCAGTGGGCAGGGGGCCTTCGCCGGGGAGCTGTTTTTT. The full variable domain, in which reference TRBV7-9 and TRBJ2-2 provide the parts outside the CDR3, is DTGVSQNPRHKITKRGQNVTFRCDPISEHNRLYWYRQTLGQGPEFLTYFQNEAQLEKSRLLSDRFSAERPKGSFSTLEIQRTEQGDSAMYLCASSGQGAFAGELFFGEGSRLTVL.

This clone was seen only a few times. The CDR3 here is CAWSVGQGKYDEQYF. The CDR3 coding sequence is TGTGCCTGGAGTGTAGGGCAGGGAAAGTACGACGAGCAGTACTTC. The J gene is TRBJ2-7, the V gene TRBV30, with a possible D match to TRBD1 (5 bases). CDR1 and CDR2 from the germline V gene are GTSNPN and SVGIG (reference sequence). Trimming pared 0 bases from V and 5 bases from J, leaving 17 bases between. This CDR3 comprises 15 residues.

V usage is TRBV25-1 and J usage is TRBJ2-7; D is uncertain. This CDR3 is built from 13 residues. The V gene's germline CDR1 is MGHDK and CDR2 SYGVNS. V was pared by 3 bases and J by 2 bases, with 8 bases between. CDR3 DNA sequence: TGTGCCAGCAGTGATGATCAGACCTACGAGCAGTACTTC. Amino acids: CASSDDQTYEQYF.

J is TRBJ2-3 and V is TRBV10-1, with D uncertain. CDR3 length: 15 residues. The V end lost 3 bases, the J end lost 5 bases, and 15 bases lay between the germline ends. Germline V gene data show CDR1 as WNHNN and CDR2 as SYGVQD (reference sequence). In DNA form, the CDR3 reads TGCGCCAGCAGTGAAGAGCTTCTCCCGAGAGATACGCAGTATTTT. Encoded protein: CASSEELLPRDTQYF.

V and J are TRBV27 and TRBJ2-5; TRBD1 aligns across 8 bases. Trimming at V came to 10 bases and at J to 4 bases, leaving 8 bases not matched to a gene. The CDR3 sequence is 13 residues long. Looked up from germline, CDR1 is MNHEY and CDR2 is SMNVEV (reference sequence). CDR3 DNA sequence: TGTGCCACCCGCCCAGGGGGCGGAGAGACCCAGTACTTC. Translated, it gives CATRPGGGETQYF.

This chain's CDR3 is CASSQDVLLGGNEQFF. In nucleotides, the CDR3 is TGCGCCAGCAGCCAAGATGTCCTCCTAGGAGGCAATGAGCAGTTCTTC. The chain is built from TRBV4-3 and TRBJ2-1, with D possibly TRBD2 on 5 matching bases. The germline V and J ends were trimmed by 0 bases and 6 bases, with 15 bases remaining between them. Germline CDR1 LGHNA, CDR2 YSLEER. The CDR3 has 16 residues.

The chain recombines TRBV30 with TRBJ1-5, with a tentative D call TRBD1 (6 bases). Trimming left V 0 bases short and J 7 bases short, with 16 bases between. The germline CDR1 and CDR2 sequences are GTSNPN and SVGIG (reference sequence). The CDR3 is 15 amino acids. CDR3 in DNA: TGTGCCTGGAGTGTACGGTCGAGGGGGGGGCAGCCCCAGCATTTT. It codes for CAWSVRSRGGQPQHF. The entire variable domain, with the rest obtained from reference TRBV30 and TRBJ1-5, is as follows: SQTIHQWPATLVQPVGSPLSLECTVEGTSNPNLYWYRQAAGRGLQLLFYSVGIGQISSEVPQNLSASRPQDRQFILSSKKLLLSDSGFYLCAWSVRSRGGQPQHFGDGTRLSIL.

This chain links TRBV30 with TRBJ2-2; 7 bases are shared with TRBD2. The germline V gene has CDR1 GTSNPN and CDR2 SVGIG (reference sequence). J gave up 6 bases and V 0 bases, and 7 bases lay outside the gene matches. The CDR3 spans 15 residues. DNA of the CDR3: TGTGCCTGGAGTGTACGTACCCGGGAGGCCGGGGAGCTGTTTTTT. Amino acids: CAWSVRTREAGELFF.

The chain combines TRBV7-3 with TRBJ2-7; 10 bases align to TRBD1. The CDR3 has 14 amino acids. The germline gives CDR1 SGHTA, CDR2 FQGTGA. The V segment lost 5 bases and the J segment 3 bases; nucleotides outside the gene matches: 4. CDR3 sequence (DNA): TGTGCCAGCAGCCCGGGACAGGGGATCTACGAGCAGTACTTC. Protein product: CASSPGQGIYEQYF.

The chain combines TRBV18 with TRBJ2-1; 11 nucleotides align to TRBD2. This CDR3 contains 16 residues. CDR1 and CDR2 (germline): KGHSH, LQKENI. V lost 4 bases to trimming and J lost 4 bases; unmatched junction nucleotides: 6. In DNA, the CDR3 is TGTGCCAGCTCACGTGGGCTAGCGGGAGGTTACAATGAGCAGTTCTTC. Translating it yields CASSRGLAGGYNEQFF.

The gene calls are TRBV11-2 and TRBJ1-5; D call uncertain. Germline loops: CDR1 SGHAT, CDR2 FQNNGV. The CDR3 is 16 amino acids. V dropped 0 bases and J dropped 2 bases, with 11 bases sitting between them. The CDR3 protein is CASSLEAGWGNQPQHF. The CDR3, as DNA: TGTGCCAGCAGCTTAGAGGCGGGATGGGGCAATCAGCCCCAGCATTTT.

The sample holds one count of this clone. CDR3 DNA sequence: TGTGCCAGCAGCCCAAATACCGGGACTAGCACAGATACGCAGTATTTT. Its protein product is CASSPNTGTSTDTQYF. The chain has TRBV7-2 and TRBJ2-3; D may be TRBD2 (6 bases). CDR1 is SGHTA, CDR2 FQGNSA, per germline. Trimming left V 5 bases short and J 0 bases short, with 15 bases between. This CDR3 has 16 amino acids.

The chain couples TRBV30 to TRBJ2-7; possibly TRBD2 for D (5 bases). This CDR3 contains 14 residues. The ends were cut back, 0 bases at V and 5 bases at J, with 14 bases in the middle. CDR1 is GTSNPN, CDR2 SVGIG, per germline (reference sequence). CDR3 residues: CAWSVRSGLDEQYF. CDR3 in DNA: TGTGCCTGGAGTGTACGGTCTGGACTCGACGAGCAGTACTTC.

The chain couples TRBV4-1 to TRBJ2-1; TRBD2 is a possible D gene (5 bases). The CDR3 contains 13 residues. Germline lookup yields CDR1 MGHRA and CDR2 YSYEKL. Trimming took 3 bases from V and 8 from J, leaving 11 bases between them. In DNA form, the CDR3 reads TGCGCCAGCAGCCACGTAGCGAGCCATGAGCAGTTCTTC. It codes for CASSHVASHEQFF.

CDR3 sequence reads: CASSSEGQTTGELFF. CDR3 bases: TGCGCCAGCAGCTCGGAAGGACAGACGACCGGGGAGCTGTTTTTT. The chain couples TRBV5-1 to TRBJ2-2; D might be TRBD1 (6 bases). CDR1 SGHRS and CDR2 YFSETQ come from the germline V gene. V lost 3 bases and J 5 bases, leaving 14 bases between the germline ends. This CDR3 contains 15 residues.

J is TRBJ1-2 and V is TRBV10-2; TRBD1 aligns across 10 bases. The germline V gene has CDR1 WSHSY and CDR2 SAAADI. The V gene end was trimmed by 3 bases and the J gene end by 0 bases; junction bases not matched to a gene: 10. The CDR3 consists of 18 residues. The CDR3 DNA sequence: TGCGCCAGCAGTGAAATTTTCGGGACAGGGGTAACTAACTATGGCTACACCTTC. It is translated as CASSEIFGTGVTNYGYTF.

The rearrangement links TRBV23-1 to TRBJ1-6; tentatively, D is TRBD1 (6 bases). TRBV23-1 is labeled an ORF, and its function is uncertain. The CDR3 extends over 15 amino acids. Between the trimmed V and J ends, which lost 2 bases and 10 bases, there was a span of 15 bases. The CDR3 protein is CASSQSQQGPSPLHF. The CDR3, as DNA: TGCGCCAGCAGTCAAAGTCAACAGGGTCCATCACCCCTCCACTTT.

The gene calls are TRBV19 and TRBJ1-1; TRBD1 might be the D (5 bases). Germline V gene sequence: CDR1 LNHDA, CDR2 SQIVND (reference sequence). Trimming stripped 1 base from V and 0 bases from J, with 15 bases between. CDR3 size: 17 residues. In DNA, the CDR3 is TGTGCCAGTAGTATAGCAGGGTTTGGTGACATGAACACTGAAGCTTTCTTT. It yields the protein CASSIAGFGDMNTEAFF.

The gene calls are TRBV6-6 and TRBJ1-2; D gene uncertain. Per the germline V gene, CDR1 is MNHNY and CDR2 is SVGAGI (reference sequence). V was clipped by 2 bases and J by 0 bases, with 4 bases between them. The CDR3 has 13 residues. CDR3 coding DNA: TGTGCCAGCAGTTACGACACTAACTATGGCTACACCTTC. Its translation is CASSYDTNYGYTF.